The rows below give T cell receptor beta chains drawn from one sample of a study of glioma-infiltrating T cells. MiXCR was run by TCRdb on the multiplex PCR reads, yielding one entry per CDR3 protein. This table holds approximately 120,000 distinct CDR3 sequences, roughly 23% found once. Material: glioma tissue, nonneoplastic brain tissue, or PBMCs (not recorded which). All receptors derive from a human donor with low-grade glioma or glioblastoma, undergoing nonglioma brain surgery, or in good health (not recorded which). CDR3s include the opening cysteine and the closing phenylalanine or tryptophan.

>TRBJ2-1|TRBV4-3
CASSQDVGGVNEQFF
>TRBJ2-1|TRBV5-1
CASSLKGSEYNEQFF
>TRBJ2-5|TRBV12-3/TRBV12-4
CASSLLVVKETQYF
>TRBJ1-4|TRBV11-2
CASSLQGGTNEKLFF
>TRBJ2-1|TRBV4-1
CASSQDPGSGSYISYNEQFF
>TRBJ2-3|TRBV30
CAWTAGTDTQYF
>TRBJ2-7|TRBV20-1
CSAPPSGSYEQYF
>TRBJ2-7|TRBV5-5
CASSLLSVSYEQYF
>TRBJ1-6|TRBV6-6
CAGSYSISSPLHF
>TRBJ2-7|TRBV27
CASRPGVGEQYF
>TRBJ1-4|TRBV6-1
CASTGTGTSRATNEKLFF
>TRBJ2-5|TRBV6-2/TRBV6-3
CASSYPPRTTQETQYF
>TRBJ2-3|TRBV30
CACSGITSTDTQYF
>TRBJ2-7|TRBV6-1
CASRTTVSSYEQYF
>TRBJ1-4|TRBV3-1
CASSQESNRATGKLFF
>TRBJ2-1|TRBV24-1
CATSDQRETGSRQFF
>TRBJ2-1|TRBV6-1
CASSTSGNEQFF
>TRBJ2-7|TRBV4-3
CASSQDHRGSYEQYF
>TRBJ1-1|TRBV28
CASSLSSGQNTEAFF
>TRBJ2-3|TRBV6-2/TRBV6-3
CASSLTPTDTQYF
>TRBJ2-5|TRBV5-1
CASSLAQETQYF
>TRBJ2-3|TRBV14
CASSPGQAWKTDTQYF
>TRBJ2-1|TRBV5-1
CASTSGLAGYNEQFF
>TRBJ2-1|TRBV29-1
CSVQPRGEQFF
>TRBJ2-1|TRBV20-1
CSARREFYNEQFF
>TRBJ1-6|TRBV7-6
CASSLGSKNSPLHF
>TRBJ2-3|TRBV4-2
CASSQDDPDTQYF
>TRBJ2-2|TRBV2
CASSDGLAYNTGELFF
>TRBJ2-1|TRBV19
CASSTPGLVNEQFF
>TRBJ2-1|TRBV19
CASSIQGLAGAVWEQFF
>TRBJ2-1|TRBV4-1
CASSQKLAGGGRYNEQFF
>TRBJ1-3|TRBV19
CASSMEPNSGDTIYF
>TRBJ2-3|TRBV4-2
CASSQDWDGTDTQYF
>TRBJ2-2|TRBV4-2
CASSQGQLYPGELFF
>TRBJ2-7|TRBV20-1
CSASTPSHGYEQYF
>TRBJ2-3|TRBV2
CASSPAGLRADTQYF
>TRBJ2-2|TRBV27
CASILYPGLAGPNTGELFF
>TRBJ1-2|TRBV2
CASKRTYGYTF
>TRBJ2-5|TRBV7-9
CASSPGVAGIQETQYF
>TRBJ1-2|TRBV3-1
CASSQDLGRSYGYTF
>TRBJ2-7|TRBV12-3/TRBV12-4
CASSLSVGEQYF
>TRBJ2-3|TRBV20-1
CSVKTREASTDTQYF
>TRBJ2-7|TRBV7-2
CASSLNAGRSYEQYF
>TRBJ1-2|TRBV4-1
CASSSPSGRGYTF
>TRBJ2-1|TRBV6-4
CASSEGRGTNEQFF
>TRBJ2-7|TRBV6-1
CASTNKPGSTYEQYF
>TRBJ2-5|TRBV24-1
CATSSSTQRGQYF
>TRBJ2-1|TRBV7-2
CASSLISVNEQFF
>TRBJ1-5|TRBV19
CASSIAGQTSNQPQHF
>TRBJ1-1|TRBV28
CASRLARTANTEAFF
>TRBJ2-7|TRBV6-2/TRBV6-3
CASSYADRGAEQYF
>TRBJ2-7|TRBV11-2
CTSSLHSGVYEQYF